The clone carrying this T cell receptor (beta chain) was seen many times. The data belong to a study of blood T cells in healthy people across ages. Per the germline V gene, CDR1 is SQVTM and CDR2 is ANQGSEA. Trimming removed 1 base from V and 4 bases from J, with 5 bases in between. This CDR3 is 12 amino acids long. For the second PCR, which ran for roughly 6 to 12 cycles, a sample-barcoded 5' primer and a J-beta primer mix were used. In TCRdb, the 5' RACE reads were re-called with MiXCR into one record per CDR3 protein. Among about 1.7 million distinct CDR3 sequences listed, approximately 30% were seen once. The study recruited healthy Caucasian donors from Russia who were aged roughly 6 to 90. It was about 10 milliliters of peripheral blood that were drawn from each donor. PBMCs numbering at least 6 million were isolated per sample.

Sequenced sample: blood. The chain couples TRBV29-1 to TRBJ2-1, with unresolved D. The TCR originated in a woman in her thirties in good health. The CDR3 sequence: CSVEGYYNEQFF. The CDR3, as DNA: TGCAGCGTTGAAGGTTATTACAATGAGCAGTTCTTC.